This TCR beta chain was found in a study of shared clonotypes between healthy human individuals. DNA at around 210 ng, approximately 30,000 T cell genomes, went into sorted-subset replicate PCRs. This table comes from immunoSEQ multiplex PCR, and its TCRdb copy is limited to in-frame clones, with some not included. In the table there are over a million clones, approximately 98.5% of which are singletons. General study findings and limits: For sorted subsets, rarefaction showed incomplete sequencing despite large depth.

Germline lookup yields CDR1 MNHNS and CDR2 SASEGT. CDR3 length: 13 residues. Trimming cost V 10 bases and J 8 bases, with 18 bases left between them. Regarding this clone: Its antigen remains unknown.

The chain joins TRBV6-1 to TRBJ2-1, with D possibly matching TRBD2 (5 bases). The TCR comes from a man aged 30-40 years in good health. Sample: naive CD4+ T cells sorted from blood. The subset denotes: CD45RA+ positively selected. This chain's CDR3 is CATETIGSDEQFF. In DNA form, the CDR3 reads TGTGCCACTGAGACTATCGGTAGCGATGAGCAGTTCTTC.